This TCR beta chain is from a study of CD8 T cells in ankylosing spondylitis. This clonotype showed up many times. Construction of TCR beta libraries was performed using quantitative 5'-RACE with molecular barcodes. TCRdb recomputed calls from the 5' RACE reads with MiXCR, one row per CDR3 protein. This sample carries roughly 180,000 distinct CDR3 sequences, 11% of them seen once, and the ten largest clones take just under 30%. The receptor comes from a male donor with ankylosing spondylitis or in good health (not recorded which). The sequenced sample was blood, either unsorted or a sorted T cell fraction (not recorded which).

The CDR3 is CSARTANTEAFF. As DNA, the CDR3 is TGCAGCGCCAGGACAGCGAACACTGAAGCTTTCTTT. This chain connects TRBV29-1 to TRBJ1-1, with D possibly TRBD1 on 6 matching bases. CDR1 and CDR2 (germline): SQVTM, ANQGSEA. The V and J ends lost 7 bases and 1 base respectively, with 10 bases between them. The CDR3 totals 12 residues.